The 30 T cell receptor beta chains given below trace back to one sample, sequenced in a study of cytomegalovirus exposure and HLA in healthy donors. PCR employed 60 Vbeta and 13 Jbeta primers. Sequencing used immunoSEQ multiplex PCR; TCRdb keeps in-frame clones, though not all of them. The sample has 150,000 to 200,000 clones; around 81% are singletons. Sequenced input: PBMCs. These receptors were obtained from a woman aged 30 to 39 in good health and CMV-seropositive.

This sequence joins TRBV5-5 and TRBJ2-2, with D unresolved. This CDR3 comprises 15 residues. V shed 2 bases and J shed 4 bases, with 12 bases lying between them. Germline values: CDR1 SGHKS, CDR2 YYEKEE (reference sequence). CDR3 sequence (DNA): TGTGCCAGCAGCTTAGTACCCCCGGGCACCGGGGAGCTGTTTTTT. It translates to CASSLVPPGTGELFF.

The genes are TRBV7-9 and TRBJ2-1; tentative D call: TRBD2 (6 bases). CDR1 and CDR2 from the germline V gene are SEHNR and FQNEAQ (reference sequence). The CDR3 length is 14 residues. V dropped 5 bases and J dropped 8 bases, with 16 bases sitting between them. Here the CDR3 DNA reads TGTGCCAGCAGCCAGTTAACCAGGGAGGATGAGCAGTTCTTC. This translates into CASSQLTREDEQFF.

This chain connects TRBV29-1 to TRBJ1-5; 8 bases fit TRBD1. CDR3 length equals 18 residues. Germline V lookup: CDR1 SQVTM, CDR2 ANQGSEA. Losses at the gene ends were 8 bases for V and 3 bases for J; bases not matched to a gene: 21. The CDR3 protein is CSPIPGTRGLAINQPQHF. DNA of the CDR3: TGCAGCCCCATCCCCGGGACCAGGGGGCTAGCCATCAATCAGCCCCAGCATTTT.

The rearrangement joins TRBV15 to TRBJ2-4, with unresolved D. Germline V CDR1 and CDR2: LNHNV, YYDKDF (reference sequence). V shed 0 bases and J shed 8 bases, with 8 bases lying between them. This CDR3 has 13 residues. In nucleotides, the CDR3 is TGTGCCACCAGCAGAGACTTCCAGGACATTCAGTACTTC. As protein: CATSRDFQDIQYF.

The J gene is TRBJ1-3, the V gene TRBV7-9; no definite D call. V lost 1 base to trimming and J lost 0 bases, with 10 bases between them. Germline V gene lookup returns CDR1 SEHNR and CDR2 FQNEAQ (reference sequence). The CDR3 is made up of 16 amino acids. The CDR3 nucleotides are TGTGCCAGCAGCTTAGTGTCAGGAACCTCTGGAAACACCATATATTTT. It translates to CASSLVSGTSGNTIYF.

V gene TRBV30 combines with J gene TRBJ2-3; D perhaps matches TRBD1 (6 bases). Trimming cost V 1 base and J 0 bases, with 11 bases left between them. Germline lookup yields CDR1 GTSNPN and CDR2 SVGIG (reference sequence). This CDR3 spans 15 amino acids. The CDR3 bases are TGTGCCTGGAGTGGCGGACAGATGAGCACAGATACGCAGTATTTT. Protein product: CAWSGGQMSTDTQYF.

V is TRBV2 and J is TRBJ1-2; possibly TRBD1 for D (6 bases). V lost 8 bases and J 6 bases, leaving 10 bases between the germline ends. Germline CDR1 is SNHLY and CDR2 is FYNNEI. The CDR3 is 11 residues long. Here the CDR3 reads CASLGAHGYTF. As DNA, the CDR3 is TGTGCCAGCCTGGGGGCGCATGGCTACACCTTC.

J is TRBJ2-5 and V is TRBV9, with 14 bases aligning to TRBD2. With V trimmed by 4 bases and J by 5 bases, 10 bases remained unmatched. The CDR3 consists of 17 residues. Germline V lookup: CDR1 SGDLS, CDR2 YYNGEE. The CDR3 bases are TGTGCCAGCAGCCGTCGACTAGCGGGGGGGCCGGGGGAGACCCAGTACTTC. It codes for CASSRRLAGGPGETQYF.

The CDR3 coding sequence is TGTGCCAGCAGTTCTTACGGGCGGGAGGCTTTCTTT. Translation gives CASSSYGREAFF. The chain has TRBV28 and TRBJ1-1; D remains ambiguous. V lost 4 bases, J lost 11 bases, and 14 bases lay in between. Germline CDR1 MDHEN, CDR2 SYDVKM. The CDR3 consists of 12 residues.

The chain uses TRBV6-6 and TRBJ2-7; 7 positions agree with TRBD1. Germline V gene data show CDR1 as MNHNY and CDR2 as SVGAGI (reference sequence). After removal of 2 bases from V and 5 bases from J, the junction contained 3 bases not matched to a gene. The CDR3 loop spans 13 amino acids. CDR3 in amino acids: CASSYHTGDEQYF. CDR3 coding DNA: TGTGCCAGCAGTTACCACACAGGGGACGAGCAGTACTTC.

This clone has a handful of counts. The V gene is TRBV5-6, the J gene TRBJ2-3; D is possibly TRBD2 (6 bases). The CDR3 totals 17 residues. V shed 0 bases and J shed 2 bases, with 16 bases lying between them. CDR1 is SGHDT and CDR2 is YYEEEE in the germline V gene. CDR3 in amino acids: CASSLATGRRTTDTQYF. The CDR3 DNA reads as TGTGCCAGCAGCTTGGCCACGGGGAGGAGGACCACAGATACGCAGTATTTT. Using reference TRBV5-6 and TRBJ2-3 for the parts outside the CDR3, the full variable domain is DAGVTQSPTHLIKTRGQQVTLRCSPKSGHDTVSWYQQALGQGPQFIFQYYEEEERQRGNFPDRFSGHQFPNYSSELNVNALLLGDSALYLCASSLATGRRTTDTQYFGPGTRLTVL.

A note on this clone: Germline and junction disagree at one end, which may indicate a read error. Different DNA sequences within this sample yield the same CDR3. The gene calls are TRBV6-1 and TRBJ1-2, with D possibly matching TRBD1 (5 bases). The CDR3 has 15 residues. CDR1 is MNHNS and CDR2 is SASEGT in the germline V gene. The CDR3 reads CASSEAEGLSYGYTF. In nucleotides, the CDR3 is TGTGCCAGCAGTGAAGCGGAGGGACTGAGCTATGGCTATACCTTC.

There are a few counts of this clone. The rearrangement joins TRBV10-3 to TRBJ1-6, with D possibly matching TRBD1 (6 bases). This CDR3 has 17 residues. The V gene's germline CDR1 is ENHRY and CDR2 SYGVKD. Trimming pared 10 bases from V and 5 bases from J, leaving 24 bases between. The CDR3: CATYERRGAEDNSPLHF. The DNA of the CDR3 is TGTGCCACCTACGAAAGACGGGGGGCAGAGGATAATTCACCCCTCCACTTT.

The chain couples TRBV11-2 to TRBJ2-3; D unclear. Trimming cost V 4 bases and J 4 bases, with 6 bases left between them. CDR1 is SGHAT, CDR2 FQNNGV, per germline. This CDR3 region has 12 residues. The CDR3 region is CASSYGPDTQYF. Here the CDR3 DNA reads TGTGCCAGCAGCTATGGGCCAGATACGCAGTATTTT.

This clone was counted once. CDR3 loop: CASRDPGQGTDTQYF. CDR3 coding DNA: TGTGCCAGCAGGGATCCGGGACAGGGCACAGATACGCAGTATTTT. The chain employs TRBV6-5 and TRBJ2-3, with 8 bases matching TRBD1. The junction had 6 bases not matched to a gene; V was cut back by 6 bases and J by 1 base. This CDR3 region has 15 residues. Germline V gene data show CDR1 as MNHEY and CDR2 as SVGAGI.

This clone was picked up one time. This sequence joins TRBV7-2 and TRBJ1-4; D gene unclear. This CDR3 contains 19 residues. The V gene's germline CDR1 is SGHTA and CDR2 FQGNSA. V was cut by 1 base and J by 0 bases, with 18 bases left in between. The CDR3 is CASSLDLPGSPATNEKLFF. The CDR3, as DNA: TGTGCCAGCAGCTTAGACCTTCCAGGATCTCCTGCAACTAATGAAAAACTGTTTTTT.

This chain connects TRBV27 to TRBJ2-7, with unresolved D. With 0 bases removed from V and 3 bases from J, the gap between germline ends came to 9 bases. Germline lookup yields CDR1 MNHEY and CDR2 SMNVEV (reference sequence). The CDR3 runs 14 residues. CDR3 amino acids: CASSLSPTSYEQYF. In nucleotides, the CDR3 is TGTGCCAGCAGTTTATCCCCAACAAGCTACGAGCAGTACTTC.

In this sample, this clone turned up a few times. The rearrangement uses TRBV6-4 and TRBJ2-3, with 7 bases identical to TRBD1. The CDR3 runs 13 residues. J lost 15 bases, V lost 3 bases, and 12 bases had no gene match. CDR1 is MRHNA and CDR2 is SNTAGT in the germline V gene. The CDR3 region has the DNA TGTGCCAGCAGTGATGCAATGGGGGACAGCCTTTATTTT. It translates to CASSDAMGDSLYF.

CDR3 region: CASSPNGVGANTIYF. The CDR3 region has the DNA TGTGCCAGCAGCCCAAATGGTGTAGGGGCGAACACCATATATTTT. The chain is built from TRBV9 and TRBJ1-3; tentatively, D is TRBD1 (5 bases). V was shortened by 4 bases and J by 7 bases, with 18 bases between the two germline ends. Germline values: CDR1 SGDLS, CDR2 YYNGEE. This CDR3 is 15 amino acids long.

In regard to this clone: The conserved final phenylalanine or tryptophan is absent from the CDR3, which likely points to a read error. The chain combines TRBV10-3 with TRBJ2-7; the match to TRBD2 covers 8 bases. This CDR3 has 14 amino acids. The germline V gene encodes CDR1 ENHRY and CDR2 SYGVKD. J was trimmed by 2 bases and V by 6 bases; bases with no gene match: 6. CDR3 sequence (DNA): TGTGCCATCAGAGGAGCGGGGGACGCCTACGAGCAGTACCTC. Translating gives CAIRGAGDAYEQYL.

The DNA of the CDR3 is TGTGCCAGCACCCTAGGGGTTATGAGCACCGGGGAGCTGTTTTTT. Translation gives CASTLGVMSTGELFF. The V call is TRBV27, the J call TRBJ2-2; D possibly corresponds to TRBD1 (5 bases). Trimming left V 7 bases short and J 4 bases short, with 16 bases between. There are 15 residues in the CDR3. Germline CDR1 and CDR2: MNHEY and SMNVEV (reference sequence).

The chain carries TRBV30 and TRBJ1-5; 10 bases agree with TRBD1. Trimming took 4 bases from V and 1 from J; bases not matched to a gene: 7. This CDR3 comprises 16 residues. Germline V CDR1 and CDR2: GTSNPN, SVGIG (reference sequence). The CDR3 coding sequence is TGTGCCTGGACAACACGGGACAGGGGAAGCAATCAGCCCCAGCATTTT. Its protein product is CAWTTRDRGSNQPQHF. Full variable domain (rest looked up from reference TRBV30 and TRBJ1-5): SQTIHQWPATLVQPVGSPLSLECTVEGTSNPNLYWYRQAAGRGLQLLFYSVGIGQISSEVPQNLSASRPQDRQFILSSKKLLLSDSGFYLCAWTTRDRGSNQPQHFGDGTRLSIL.

CDR3 DNA: TGTGCCAGCAGTGGCGGTGGAGGGGCCCCAGATACGCAGTATTTT. This sequence encodes CASSGGGGAPDTQYF. The rearrangement uses TRBV6-4 and TRBJ2-3; D is possibly TRBD2 (6 bases). CDR1 MRHNA and CDR2 SNTAGT come from the germline V gene. V lost 4 bases to trimming and J lost 4 bases, with 15 bases between them. The CDR3 covers 15 residues.

The chain has TRBV7-2 and TRBJ1-5, with D hard to call. Germline values: CDR1 SGHTA, CDR2 FQGNSA. Trimming removed 5 bases from V and 1 base from J, with 9 bases in between. CDR3 length: 14 residues. The CDR3 protein is CASSGSNSNQPQHF. Written as DNA, the CDR3 is TGTGCCAGCAGCGGGAGTAACAGCAATCAGCCCCAGCATTTT.

This clone was counted only a few times. The chain links TRBV2 to TRBJ1-5; 10 bases map to TRBD1. CDR1 and CDR2 from the germline V gene are SNHLY and FYNNEI. The CDR3 consists of 16 residues. Trimming at V came to 7 bases and at J to 6 bases, leaving 12 bases not matched to a gene. The CDR3 DNA sequence: TGTGCCAGCACCCTTGGGATGGGACAGGGGTCTCAGCCCCAGCATTTT. Amino acid sequence: CASTLGMGQGSQPQHF. Full variable domain (rest looked up from reference TRBV2 and TRBJ1-5): EPEVTQTPSHQVTQMGQEVILRCVPISNHLYFYWYRQILGQKVEFLVSFYNNEISEKSEIFDDQFSVERPDGSNFTLKIRSTKLEDSAMYFCASTLGMGQGSQPQHFGDGTRLSIL.

J is TRBJ2-4 and V is TRBV6-6; the D gene is possibly TRBD2 (5 bases). V dropped 6 bases and J dropped 5 bases, with 17 bases sitting between them. This CDR3 comprises 15 residues. Germline values: CDR1 MNHNY, CDR2 SVGAGI (reference sequence). The CDR3 loop reads CASSGPSGGENIQYF. The CDR3 nucleotides are TGTGCCAGCAGCGGCCCCTCCGGAGGCGAAAACATTCAGTACTTC.

The genes are TRBV19 and TRBJ2-5; TRBD2 agrees at 8 bases. The CDR3 runs to 15 residues. Per the germline V gene, CDR1 is LNHDA and CDR2 is SQIVND (reference sequence). Unmatched junction bases numbered 9, after V lost 4 bases and J lost 5 bases. CDR3 loop: CASSRLAGIRETQYF. In DNA form, the CDR3 reads TGTGCCAGTAGTAGGTTAGCGGGGATTAGGGAGACCCAGTACTTC.

This rearrangement joins TRBV7-9 to TRBJ2-7; TRBD1 aligns across 7 bases. Germline V gene lookup returns CDR1 SEHNR and CDR2 FQNEAQ (reference sequence). Trimming removed 5 bases from V and 5 bases from J; junction bases left unmatched: 3. CDR3 size: 12 residues. This CDR3 is CASSDDRDEQYF. CDR3 DNA: TGTGCCAGCAGCGACGACAGGGACGAGCAGTACTTC.

About this clone itself: The same CDR3 arises from other DNA sequences in this sample as well. The rearrangement uses TRBV29-1 and TRBJ2-7; a possible D gene is TRBD1 (6 bases). Germline CDR1 reads SQVTM; CDR2 reads ANQGSEA. The CDR3 consists of 13 residues. Trimming took 1 base from V and 4 from J, leaving 11 bases between them. CDR3 protein: CSVEGVGGYEQYF. The CDR3, as DNA: TGCAGCGTTGAAGGAGTAGGGGGTTACGAGCAGTACTTC.

J is TRBJ1-5 and V is TRBV5-1; D is possibly TRBD1 (6 bases). The V end was cut by 4 bases, the J end by 3 bases, with 11 bases between. The CDR3 extends over 14 amino acids. The germline CDR1 and CDR2 sequences are SGHRS and YFSETQ. The CDR3 sequence: CASSETGLNQPQHF. CDR3 sequence (DNA): TGCGCCAGCAGCGAGACAGGACTCAATCAGCCCCAGCATTTT.